Sample share makes the clone carrying this TCR beta chain large (0.1 to 1%). Its cognate antigen is unknown. Trimming removed 5 bases from V and 6 bases from J, with 22 bases in between. This CDR3 region has 16 residues. Four subsets defined by PD-1 and/or TIGIT were sorted from live CD3+CD8+TCRalphabeta+ cells. This sample is part of a study of circulating CD8 cells and anti-PD-1 response in melanoma. Whole-study context: Non-responders showed stable or progressive disease; responders showed complete or partial response.

The QIAseq Immune Repertoire TCR panel built the libraries from 15 ng of total RNA. Each CDR3 protein gets one entry after TCRdb re-called the reads with MiXCR. The table shows 95 to 150 distinct CDR3 sequences, with over 6% occurring only once. General study findings and limits: Tumor reactivity was tested by peptide assays on expanded sorted subsets. Previously treated and treatment-naive patients were pooled together. Clonotype sharing was highest between DPOS and TIGIT subsets.

The chain joins TRBV12-3 or TRBV12-4 to TRBJ1-1; the D is unclear. The TCR was taken from a human donor with melanoma. Here the sequenced sample was CD8+ T cells from PBMCs, taken at baseline or after one month of anti-PD-1 therapy (not recorded which). The CDR3 sequence is CASSLGFRGLVPEAFF. The CDR3 nucleotides read TGTGCCAGCAGTCTGGGGTTTCGGGGTTTAGTGCCTGAAGCTTTCTTT.